The sequence of this T cell receptor beta chain was determined in a study of response to subunit inactivated influenza vaccine (dated by TCRdb to 2016 to 2018). About the study as a whole: The study used deep quantitative T cell receptor repertoire profiling to track responses to a trivalent subunit inactivated influenza vaccine. General findings and caveats noted by the study authors: The authors suggested that each seasonal influenza vaccination may recruit only a limited number of new T cells.

As concerns this clonotype: No antigen is known for it. Base qualities are not recorded, but no much larger clone differs from it by a single base.

Library construction relied on RT-PCR. The listed sequencing device is Illumina HiSeq 2500. Through fastp at Q25 and MiXCR, TCRdb rebuilt clones from the public reads, retaining in-frame beta chains. Rows merge per CDR3 protein into single entries with the most common DNA and genes. In all, the sample holds approximately 530,000 distinct CDR3 sequences, and approximately 7.1% of those were seen once. The ten largest clones represent 10% to 15% of the sample. The trim is 5 bases for V and 1 base for J, with a gap of 16 bases between the germline ends. From its cysteine to its phenylalanine, the CDR3 spans 16 amino acids. The only DNA kept is the CDR3, 48 bases in frame from the first base. Via the germline V gene (reference sequence), CDR1 is MNHEY and CDR2 SMNVEV.

This clonotype was sampled from a man in his fifties or sixties who received an inactivated influenza vaccine. Donor details come from another sample of the same person, matched by shared clones. This specimen was PBMCs from blood, taken roughly 24 months after vaccination. The chain employs TRBV27 and TRBJ2-3; the D element could tentatively be TRBD1 or TRBD2, as 6 bases agree for each. The nucleotide sequence reads TGTGCCAGCAGTACCTTTGGGGGGCCGGGCACAGATACGCAGTATTTT. Translated, this is CASSTFGGPGTDTQYF.